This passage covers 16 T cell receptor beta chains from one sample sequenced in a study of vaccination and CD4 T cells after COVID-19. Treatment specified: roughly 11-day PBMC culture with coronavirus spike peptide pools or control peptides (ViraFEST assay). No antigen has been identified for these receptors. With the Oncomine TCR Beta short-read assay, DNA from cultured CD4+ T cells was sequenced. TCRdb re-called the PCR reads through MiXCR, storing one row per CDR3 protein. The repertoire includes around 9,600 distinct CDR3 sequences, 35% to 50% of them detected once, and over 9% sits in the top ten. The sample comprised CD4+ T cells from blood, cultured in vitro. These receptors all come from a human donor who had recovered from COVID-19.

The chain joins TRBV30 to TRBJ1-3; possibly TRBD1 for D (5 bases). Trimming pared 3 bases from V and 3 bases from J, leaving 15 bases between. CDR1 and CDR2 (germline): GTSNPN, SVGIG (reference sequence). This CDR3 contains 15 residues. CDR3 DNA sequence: TGTGCCTGGAGCCGAGACTCGGGGCATGGAAACACCATATATTTT. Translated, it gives CAWSRDSGHGNTIYF.

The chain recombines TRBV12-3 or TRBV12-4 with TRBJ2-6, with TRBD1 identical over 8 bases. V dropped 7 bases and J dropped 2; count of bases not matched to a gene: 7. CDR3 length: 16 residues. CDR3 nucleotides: TGTGCCAGCATCGACAGGGGTGTCGCTGGGGCCAACGTCCTGACTTTC. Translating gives CASIDRGVAGANVLTF.

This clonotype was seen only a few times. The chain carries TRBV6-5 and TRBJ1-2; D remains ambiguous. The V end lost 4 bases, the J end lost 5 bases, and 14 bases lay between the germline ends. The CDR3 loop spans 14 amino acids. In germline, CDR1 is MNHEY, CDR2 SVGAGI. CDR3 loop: CASSFDGQRYGYTF. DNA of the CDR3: TGTGCCAGCAGTTTCGACGGTCAAAGATATGGCTACACCTTC.

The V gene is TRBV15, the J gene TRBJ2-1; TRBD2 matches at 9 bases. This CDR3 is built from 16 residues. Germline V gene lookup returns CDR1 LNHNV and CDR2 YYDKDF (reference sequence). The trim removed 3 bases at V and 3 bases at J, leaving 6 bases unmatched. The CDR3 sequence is CATSRGSGRNYNEQFF. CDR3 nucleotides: TGTGCCACCAGCAGGGGAAGCGGGAGGAACTACAATGAGCAGTTCTTC.

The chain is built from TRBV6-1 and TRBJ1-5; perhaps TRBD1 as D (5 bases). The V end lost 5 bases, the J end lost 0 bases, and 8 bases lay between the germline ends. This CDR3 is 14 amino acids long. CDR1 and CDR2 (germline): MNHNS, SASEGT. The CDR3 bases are TGTGCCAGCAGTATCGGACATAGCAATCAGCCCCAGCATTTT. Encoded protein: CASSIGHSNQPQHF.

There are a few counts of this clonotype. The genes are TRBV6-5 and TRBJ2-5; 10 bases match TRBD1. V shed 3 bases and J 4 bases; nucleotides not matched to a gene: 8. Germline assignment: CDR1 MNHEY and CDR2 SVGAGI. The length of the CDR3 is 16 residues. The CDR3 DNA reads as TGTGCCAGCAGTTATGCCGGGACAGGGGAGGGAGAGACCCAGTACTTC. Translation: CASSYAGTGEGETQYF.

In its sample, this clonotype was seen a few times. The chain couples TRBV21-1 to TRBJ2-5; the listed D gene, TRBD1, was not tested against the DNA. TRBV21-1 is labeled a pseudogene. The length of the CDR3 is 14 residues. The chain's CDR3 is CASSKQGRSETQYF. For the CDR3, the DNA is TGTGCCAGCAGCAAACAGGGGCGAAGCGAGACCCAGTACTTC.

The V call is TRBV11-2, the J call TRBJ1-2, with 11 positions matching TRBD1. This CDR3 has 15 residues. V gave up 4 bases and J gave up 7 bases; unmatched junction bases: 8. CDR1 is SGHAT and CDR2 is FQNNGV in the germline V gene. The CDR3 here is CASSSIGTGGSGYTF. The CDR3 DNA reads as TGTGCCAGCAGCTCTATCGGGACAGGGGGTTCTGGCTACACCTTC.

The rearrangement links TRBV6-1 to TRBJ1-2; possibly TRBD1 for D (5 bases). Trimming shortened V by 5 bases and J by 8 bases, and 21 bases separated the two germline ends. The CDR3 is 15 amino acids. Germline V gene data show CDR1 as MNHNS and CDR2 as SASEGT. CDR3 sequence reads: CASSRSSGEPTGYTF. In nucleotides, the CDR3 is TGTGCCAGCAGTCGATCCTCGGGGGAACCTACAGGCTACACCTTC.

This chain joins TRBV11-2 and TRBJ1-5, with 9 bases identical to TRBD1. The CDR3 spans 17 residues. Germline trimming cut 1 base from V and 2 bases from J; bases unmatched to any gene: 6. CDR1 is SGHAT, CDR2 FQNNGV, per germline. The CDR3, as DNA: TGTGCCAGCAGCTTAGGTAGGGGACAGGGAGGCAATCAGCCCCAGCATTTT. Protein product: CASSLGRGQGGNQPQHF.

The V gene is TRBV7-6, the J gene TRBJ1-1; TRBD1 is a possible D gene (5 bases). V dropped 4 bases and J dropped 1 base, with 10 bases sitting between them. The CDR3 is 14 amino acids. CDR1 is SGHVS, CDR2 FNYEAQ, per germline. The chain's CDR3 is CASSSGHRNTEAFF. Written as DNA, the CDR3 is TGTGCCAGCAGCTCCGGACATCGGAACACTGAAGCTTTCTTT.

The DNA of the CDR3 is TGCAGTGCTAGAGATTTTGCAGTTTACAATGAGCAGTTCTTC. It is translated as CSARDFAVYNEQFF. This chain connects TRBV20-1 to TRBJ2-1; D remains unclear. The germline V and J ends were trimmed by 0 bases and 4 bases, with 10 bases remaining between them. The CDR3 has 14 amino acids. Germline-derived CDR1 and CDR2 are DFQATT and SNEGSKA (reference sequence).

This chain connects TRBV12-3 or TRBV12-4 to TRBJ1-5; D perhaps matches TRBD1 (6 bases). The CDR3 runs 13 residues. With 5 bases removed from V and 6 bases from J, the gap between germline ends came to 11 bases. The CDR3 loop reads CASSPQGSQPQHF. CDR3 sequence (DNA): TGTGCCAGCAGTCCACAGGGTAGTCAGCCCCAGCATTTT.

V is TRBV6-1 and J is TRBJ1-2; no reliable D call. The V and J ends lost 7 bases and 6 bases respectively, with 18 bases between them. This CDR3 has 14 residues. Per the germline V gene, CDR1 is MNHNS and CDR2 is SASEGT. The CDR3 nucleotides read TGTGCCAGCACAAACCCCGCGGACGCTCATGGCTACACCTTC. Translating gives CASTNPADAHGYTF.

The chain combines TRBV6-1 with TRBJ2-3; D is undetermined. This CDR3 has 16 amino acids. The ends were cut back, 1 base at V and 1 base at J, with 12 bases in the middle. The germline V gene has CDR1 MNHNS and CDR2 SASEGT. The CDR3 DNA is TGTGCCAGCAGTGAAGGACCCGCCCCAGGCACAGATACGCAGTATTTT. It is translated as CASSEGPAPGTDTQYF.

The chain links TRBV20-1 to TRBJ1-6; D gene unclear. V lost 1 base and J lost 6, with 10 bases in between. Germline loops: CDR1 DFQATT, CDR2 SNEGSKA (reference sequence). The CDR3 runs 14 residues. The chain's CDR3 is CSARVRTGNSPLHF. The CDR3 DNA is TGCAGTGCTAGAGTCCGGACGGGTAATTCACCCCTCCACTTT.